The 30 T cell receptor beta chains reported below all come from one sample, sequenced in a study of monozygotic twins with cystic fibrosis. Assay used: immunoSEQ multiplex PCR; TCRdb lists only in-frame clones, some missing. The sample has roughly 35,000 clones, about 80% seen once. Sequencing input: blood. The receptors shown here come from a girl aged 2-10 years with cystic fibrosis.

The rearrangement links TRBV10-3 to TRBJ2-1, with 7 bases lining up with TRBD2. This CDR3 contains 15 residues. V was clipped by 10 bases and J by 0 bases; unmatched bases: 9. From germline, CDR1 is ENHRY and CDR2 SYGVKD. The CDR3 DNA reads TGTGCCACCCTAAGCGGGGCCAGCTCCTACAATGAGCAGTTCTTC. This translates into CATLSGASSYNEQFF.

This clone was seen a single time. The chain recombines TRBV30 with TRBJ1-2; 7 nucleotides agree with TRBD1. Germline V CDR1 and CDR2: GTSNPN, SVGIG (reference sequence). V dropped 0 bases and J dropped 5; count of bases not matched to a gene: 12. The CDR3 totals 16 residues. DNA of the CDR3: TGTGCCTGGAGTGTACTCTCGGGACAGCCTAGGTATGGCTACACCTTC. Translated, it gives CAWSVLSGQPRYGYTF.

The rearrangement joins TRBV5-4 to TRBJ2-7; the D is unclear. Per germline, CDR1 SGHNT and CDR2 YYREEE (reference sequence). Trimming shortened V by 9 bases and J by 0 bases, and 25 bases separated the two germline ends. The CDR3 spans 17 residues. For the CDR3, the DNA is TGTGCCAACCCGCCGCTTCCGCGCGCTAGAAGCTCCTACGAGCAGTACTTC. Translating gives CANPPLPRARSSYEQYF.

V is TRBV30 and J is TRBJ2-7; D unclear. The CDR3 length is 14 residues. Germline V gene lookup returns CDR1 GTSNPN and CDR2 SVGIG (reference sequence). The V gene lost 5 bases and the J gene lost 2 bases, with 16 bases spanning the gap. The CDR3 DNA sequence: TGTGCCTGGTCCCGGGCCTTAACTACCTACGAGCAGTACTTC. Encoded protein: CAWSRALTTYEQYF.

V usage is TRBV4-3 and J usage is TRBJ2-3; D is uncertain. CDR1 LGHNA and CDR2 YSLEER come from the germline V gene. CDR3 size: 14 residues. V shed 9 bases and J shed 5 bases, with 18 bases lying between them. CDR3 region: CASSPGVAQDTQYF. The CDR3 DNA reads TGCGCCAGTTCGCCGGGTGTCGCACAAGATACGCAGTATTTT.

The CDR3 is CASSLTIAGGSDTQYF. The CDR3 DNA follows: TGCGCCAGCAGCTTAACCATAGCGGGGGGGTCAGATACGCAGTATTTT. The chain uses TRBV5-1 and TRBJ2-3, with 11 positions matching TRBD2. V dropped 2 bases and J dropped 4; count of bases not matched to a gene: 6. Germline lookup yields CDR1 SGHRS and CDR2 YFSETQ. The CDR3 totals 16 residues.

This CDR3 reads CASSFKRGGREQYF. In DNA form, the CDR3 reads TGTGCCAGCAGTTTCAAGCGGGGGGGCCGGGAGCAGTACTTC. J is TRBJ2-7 and V is TRBV7-2; the match to TRBD2 covers 10 bases. From germline, CDR1 is SGHTA and CDR2 FQGNSA. CDR3 size: 14 residues. Losses at the gene ends were 6 bases for V and 7 bases for J; bases not matched to a gene: 9.

This chain links TRBV30 with TRBJ1-6; 8 bases are a match to TRBD1. From germline, CDR1 is GTSNPN and CDR2 SVGIG (reference sequence). This CDR3 region has 18 residues. The J segment lost 8 bases and the V segment lost 2 bases, leaving 17 bases of the junction unmatched. CDR3 in DNA: TGTGCCTGGAGTAGGGTGCAGGGACAGGCCCGGAGGGATTCACCCCTCCACTTT. Residues: CAWSRVQGQARRDSPLHF.

The chain couples TRBV7-2 to TRBJ1-3, with 7 bases lining up with TRBD1. CDR1 is SGHTA, CDR2 FQGNSA, per germline. V was pared by 5 bases and J by 0 bases, with 13 bases of the junction left unmatched. This CDR3 spans 18 amino acids. The CDR3: CASSPFRDSKNSGNTIYF. DNA for the CDR3: TGTGCCAGCAGCCCCTTCCGGGACAGCAAAAACTCTGGAAACACCATATATTTT.

The chain uses TRBV19 and TRBJ2-3; 8 nucleotides agree with TRBD1. The ends lost 3 bases at V and 0 bases at J; junction bases unmatched: 5. Germline V gives CDR1 LNHDA, CDR2 SQIVND (reference sequence). This CDR3 has 16 amino acids. The CDR3 coding sequence is TGTGCCAGTAGTATGCGGGGACAGGTCAGCACAGATACGCAGTATTTT. It encodes CASSMRGQVSTDTQYF.

This clone was detected once. CDR3 protein: CASSQAVRGLGKTQYF. CDR3 nucleotides: TGCGCCAGCAGCCAAGCAGTAAGGGGGTTGGGGAAGACCCAGTACTTC. The chain recombines TRBV4-1 with TRBJ2-5; D may be TRBD1 (6 bases). Germline CDR1 reads MGHRA; CDR2 reads YSYEKL. Trimming took off 1 base at V and 6 bases at J, with 18 bases between the two ends. The CDR3 is 16 amino acids.

The chain carries TRBV5-1 and TRBJ1-3; perhaps TRBD1 as D (6 bases). The CDR3 contains 14 residues. Per the germline V gene, CDR1 is SGHRS and CDR2 is YFSETQ. The ends were cut back, 0 bases at V and 3 bases at J, with 7 bases in the middle. The CDR3 bases are TGCGCCAGCAGCTTGGAGGGGGTTGGAAACACCATATATTTT. Residues: CASSLEGVGNTIYF. Looking up the rest from reference TRBV5-1 and TRBJ1-3 gives the full variable domain: KAGVTQTPRYLIKTRGQQVTLSCSPISGHRSVSWYQQTPGQGLQFLFEYFSETQRNKGNFPGRFSGRQFSNSRSEMNVSTLELGDSALYLCASSLEGVGNTIYFGEGSWLTVV.

The chain uses TRBV6-5 and TRBJ2-7, with no clear D. V was trimmed by 2 bases and J by 2 bases, leaving 10 bases between them. The CDR3 totals 14 residues. Germline CDR1 reads MNHEY; CDR2 reads SVGAGI. The CDR3 sequence is CASSYEKATYEQYF. In DNA, the CDR3 is TGTGCCAGCAGTTACGAGAAGGCTACCTACGAGCAGTACTTC.

The V gene is TRBV5-1, the J gene TRBJ1-6; TRBD1 matches at 8 bases. Trimming took 5 bases from V and 6 from J; bases not matched to a gene: 4. This CDR3 comprises 14 residues. CDR1 SGHRS and CDR2 YFSETQ come from the germline V gene. The CDR3 nucleotides are TGCGCCAGCAGATCACAGGGGGTTAATTCACCCCTCCACTTT. Encoded protein: CASRSQGVNSPLHF.

This CDR3 reads CSVGTGDGGYTF. CDR3 coding DNA: TGCAGCGTTGGGACAGGGGATGGTGGCTACACCTTC. V and J are TRBV29-1 and TRBJ1-2; 9 positions agree with TRBD1. V lost 4 bases to trimming and J lost 7 bases; unmatched junction nucleotides: 4. The CDR3 is 12 residues long. Germline V lookup: CDR1 SQVTM, CDR2 ANQGSEA. The full variable domain, with the rest looked up from reference TRBV29-1 and TRBJ1-2, is SAVISQKPSRDICQRGTSLTIQCQVDSQVTMMFWYRQQPGQSLTLIATANQGSEATYESGFVIDKFPISRPNLTFSTLTVSNMSPEDSSIYLCSVGTGDGGYTFGSGTRLTVV.

The V call is TRBV25-1, the J call TRBJ1-2; D not certain. V lost 6 bases and J 6 bases, leaving 5 bases between the germline ends. This CDR3 spans 10 amino acids. Germline V gene lookup returns CDR1 MGHDK and CDR2 SYGVNS. CDR3 residues: CASRGHGYTF. Here the CDR3 DNA reads TGTGCCAGCAGAGGCCATGGCTACACCTTC.

The genes are TRBV18 and TRBJ2-5, with D possibly being TRBD1 (5 bases). The germline V gene has CDR1 KGHSH and CDR2 LQKENI. CDR3 size: 16 residues. V lost 6 bases, J lost 1 base, and 18 bases lay in between. Here the CDR3 DNA reads TGTGCCAGCTCCACTCAGGGAAGGATCCCCCAAGAGACCCAGTACTTC. Translated, it gives CASSTQGRIPQETQYF.

The rearrangement uses TRBV15 and TRBJ2-7, with TRBD2 as a possible D gene (5 bases). The CDR3 spans 12 residues. CDR1 is LNHNV, CDR2 YYDKDF, per germline (reference sequence). V lost 5 bases, J lost 4 bases, and 9 bases lay in between. The CDR3 DNA sequence: TGTGCCACCAGCCTAACGGGGTACGAGCAGTACTTC. Translated: CATSLTGYEQYF.

The chain carries TRBV30 and TRBJ1-2, with D unresolved. CDR1 is GTSNPN, CDR2 SVGIG, per germline (reference sequence). Trimming left V 4 bases short and J 4 bases short, with 10 bases between. The CDR3 extends over 12 amino acids. CDR3 DNA sequence: TGTGCCTGGAATGGCGCGAGCTATGGCTACACCTTC. Its protein product is CAWNGASYGYTF.

The chain is built from TRBV7-3 and TRBJ2-6, with 11 bases identical to TRBD2. This CDR3 contains 17 residues. CDR1 and CDR2 (germline): SGHTA, FQGTGA. Germline trimming cut 8 bases from V and 1 base from J; bases unmatched to any gene: 7. Here the CDR3 DNA reads TGTGCCAGCTCACGACTAGCGGGGCCTTCTGGGGCCAACGTCCTGACTTTC. Residues: CASSRLAGPSGANVLTF. The complete variable domain, with remaining parts taken from reference TRBV7-3 and TRBJ2-6, reads GAGVSQTPSNKVTEKGKYVELRCDPISGHTALYWYRQSLGQGPEFLIYFQGTGAADDSGLPNDRFFAVRPEGSVSTLKIQRTERGDSAVYLCASSRLAGPSGANVLTFGAGSRLTVL.

The V call is TRBV2, the J call TRBJ1-5; D remains unclear. The CDR3 is 15 residues long. Trimming stripped 7 bases from V and 3 bases from J, with 16 bases between. Germline CDR1 and CDR2: SNHLY and FYNNEI. The chain's CDR3 is CASKEEIGPNQPQHF. CDR3 DNA sequence: TGTGCCAGCAAGGAGGAGATAGGGCCCAATCAGCCCCAGCATTTT. The entire variable domain, with the rest obtained from reference TRBV2 and TRBJ1-5, is as follows: EPEVTQTPSHQVTQMGQEVILRCVPISNHLYFYWYRQILGQKVEFLVSFYNNEISEKSEIFDDQFSVERPDGSNFTLKIRSTKLEDSAMYFCASKEEIGPNQPQHFGDGTRLSIL.

The chain joins TRBV7-8 to TRBJ1-5; D perhaps matches TRBD1 (5 bases). Trimming shortened V by 4 bases and J by 5 bases, and 6 bases separated the two germline ends. The CDR3 runs 12 residues. Germline V gives CDR1 SGHVS, CDR2 FQNEAQ. DNA of the CDR3: TGTGCCAGCAGCTGGGACTATCAGCCCCAGCATTTT. It encodes CASSWDYQPQHF.

This clone occurred a few times. J is TRBJ1-1 and V is TRBV6-5, with D unresolved. The CDR3 is 13 residues long. V lost 1 base and J lost 1, with 4 bases in between. Germline V CDR1 and CDR2: MNHEY, SVGAGI. DNA of the CDR3: TGTGCCAGCAGTTACTATGGGAACACTGAAGCTTTCTTT. Protein sequence: CASSYYGNTEAFF.

This chain joins TRBV7-9 and TRBJ1-2, with D uncertain. Germline V CDR1 and CDR2: SEHNR, FQNEAQ (reference sequence). The CDR3 sequence is 15 residues long. Trimming pared 5 bases from V and 2 bases from J, leaving 15 bases between. CDR3 DNA: TGTGCCAGCAGCCTGCGCGAACGGCGGAACTATGGCTACACCTTC. Translation gives CASSLRERRNYGYTF.

V gene TRBV9 combines with J gene TRBJ2-7; a weak D match, TRBD1 (6 bases). Deletions cut 4 bases from V and 6 bases from J, with 17 bases between. The germline CDR1 and CDR2 sequences are SGDLS and YYNGEE. CDR3 length: 14 residues. The CDR3 coding sequence is TGTGCCAGCAGCCGAAACATCCAGGGGAGCGAGCAGTACTTC. As protein: CASSRNIQGSEQYF.

V gene TRBV9 combines with J gene TRBJ2-7; TRBD2 might be the D (7 bases). V lost 0 bases to trimming and J lost 1 base, with 11 bases between them. This CDR3 has 15 amino acids. Germline V gene sequence: CDR1 SGDLS, CDR2 YYNGEE. The CDR3 sequence is CASSVGGGHSYEQYF. CDR3 bases: TGTGCCAGCAGCGTAGGCGGGGGCCATTCCTACGAGCAGTACTTC.

The chain combines TRBV25-1 with TRBJ2-4; D might be TRBD1 (5 bases). The V end was cut by 4 bases, the J end by 2 bases, with 12 bases between. CDR3 length: 15 amino acids. Germline V CDR1 and CDR2: MGHDK, SYGVNS. This chain's CDR3 is CASSGTRVSKNIQYF. The CDR3 region has the DNA TGTGCCAGCAGTGGAACCAGGGTATCCAAAAACATTCAGTACTTC.

As DNA, the CDR3 is TGCGCCAGCAGCCAAGTGCACAGAGGGGAGGGCACCATATATTTT. It encodes CASSQVHRGEGTIYF. This sequence joins TRBV4-1 and TRBJ1-3; D possibly corresponds to TRBD1 (5 bases). The germline gives CDR1 MGHRA, CDR2 YSYEKL. Trimming took 1 base from V and 9 from J, leaving 16 bases between them. The CDR3 loop spans 15 amino acids.

This clone was picked up a small number of times. The chain is built from TRBV25-1 and TRBJ2-2; D is perhaps TRBD2 (5 bases). Per germline, CDR1 MGHDK and CDR2 SYGVNS. The CDR3 extends over 12 amino acids. The V end lost 5 bases, the J end lost 5 bases, and 6 bases lay between the germline ends. The CDR3 DNA follows: TGTGCCAGCAGTAGCGGTACCGGGGAGCTGTTTTTT. Translation gives CASSSGTGELFF. Together with reference TRBV25-1 and TRBJ2-2, the CDR3 gives the full variable domain: EADIYQTPRYLVIGTGKKITLECSQTMGHDKMYWYQQDPGMELHLIHYSYGVNSTEKGDLSSESTVSRIRTEHFPLTLESARPSHTSQYLCASSSGTGELFFGEGSRLTVL.

This chain joins TRBV18 and TRBJ2-7, with D unclear. Trimming cost V 3 bases and J 3 bases, with 12 bases left between them. CDR1 is KGHSH and CDR2 is LQKENI in the germline V gene. The CDR3 has 14 residues. CDR3 DNA: TGTGCCAGCTCACCGGACGGCGCCGTCTACGAGCAGTACTTC. Translated: CASSPDGAVYEQYF.